Listed here is a single T cell receptor (beta chain). Its cognate antigen is unknown. Germline V gene sequence: CDR1 LGHNA, CDR2 YSLEER. The V and J ends lost 0 bases and 4 bases respectively, with 9 bases between them. The length of the CDR3 is 15 residues. The sample originates from a study of identical twins. General study points: Cross-sectional statistics, not tracking of the same donors, supported the conclusions. Insertions were fewer in abundant cord blood beta clonotypes, whereas memory repertoires showed none of this pattern.

Only healthy Caucasians were included as donors. A universal primer binding site was introduced by template switching. The final cDNA contained unique molecular identifiers. MiXCR, applied by TCRdb to the 5' RACE reads, yields one record per CDR3 protein. In the table there are 1,800,000 or so distinct CDR3 sequences, about 32% of which are singletons. This chain joins TRBV4-3 and TRBJ2-2; TRBD1 is a possible D gene (5 bases). Input material: cord blood. This receptor was taken from a newborn girl in good health. This chain's CDR3 is CASSQDRQGTGELFF. CDR3 nucleotide sequence: TGCGCCAGCAGCCAAGACCGGCAGGGCACCGGGGAGCTGTTTTTT.